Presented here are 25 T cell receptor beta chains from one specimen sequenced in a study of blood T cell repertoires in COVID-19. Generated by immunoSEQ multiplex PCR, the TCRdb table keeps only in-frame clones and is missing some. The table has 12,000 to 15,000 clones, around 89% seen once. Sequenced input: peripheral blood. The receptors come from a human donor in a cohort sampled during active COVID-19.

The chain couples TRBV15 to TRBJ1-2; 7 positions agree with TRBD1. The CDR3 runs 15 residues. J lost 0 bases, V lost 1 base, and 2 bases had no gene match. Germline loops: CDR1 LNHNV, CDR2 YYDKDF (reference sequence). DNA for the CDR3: TGTGCCACCAGCAGAGGGGACAGAGCTAACTATGGCTACACCTTC. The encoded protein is CATSRGDRANYGYTF.

CDR3 region: CASRIQGVQSDEQYF. CDR3 sequence (DNA): TGTGCCAGCAGGATACAGGGCGTTCAGTCAGACGAGCAGTACTTC. The V gene is TRBV6-5, the J gene TRBJ2-7; D may be TRBD1 (6 bases). CDR1 MNHEY and CDR2 SVGAGI come from the germline V gene. V shed 6 bases and J shed 5 bases, with 20 bases lying between them. This CDR3 region has 15 residues.

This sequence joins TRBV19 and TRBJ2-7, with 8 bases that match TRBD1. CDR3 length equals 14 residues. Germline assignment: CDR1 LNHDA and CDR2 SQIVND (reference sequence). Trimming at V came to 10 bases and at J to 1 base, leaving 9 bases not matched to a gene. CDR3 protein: CATETGEGSYEQYF. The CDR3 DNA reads TGTGCCACCGAGACAGGGGAAGGGTCCTACGAGCAGTACTTC.

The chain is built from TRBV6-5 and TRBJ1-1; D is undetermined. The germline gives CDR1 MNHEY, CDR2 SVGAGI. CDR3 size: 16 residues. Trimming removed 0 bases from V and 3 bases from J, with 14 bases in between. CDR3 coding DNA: TGTGCCAGCAGTTACTCGGGAGTAGCCTTTGACACTGAAGCTTTCTTT. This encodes CASSYSGVAFDTEAFF.

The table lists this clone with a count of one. As DNA, the CDR3 is TGTGCCTGGAGTGTTAAAGAGACCCAGTACTTC. It encodes CAWSVKETQYF. The chain recombines TRBV30 with TRBJ2-5; D is unresolved. V lost 0 bases, J lost 3 bases, and 2 bases lay in between. The CDR3 loop spans 11 amino acids. Germline lookup yields CDR1 GTSNPN and CDR2 SVGIG (reference sequence).

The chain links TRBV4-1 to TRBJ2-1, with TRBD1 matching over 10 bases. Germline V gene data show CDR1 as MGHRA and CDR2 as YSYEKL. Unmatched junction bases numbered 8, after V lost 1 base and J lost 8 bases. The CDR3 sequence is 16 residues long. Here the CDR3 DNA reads TGCGCCAGCAGCCAAGTTGGGACAGGGGTTGAGGATGAGCAGTTCTTC. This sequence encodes CASSQVGTGVEDEQFF.

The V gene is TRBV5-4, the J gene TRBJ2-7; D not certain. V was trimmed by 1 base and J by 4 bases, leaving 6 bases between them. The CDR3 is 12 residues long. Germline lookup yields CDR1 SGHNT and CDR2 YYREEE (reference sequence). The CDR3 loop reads CASSLTSYEQYF. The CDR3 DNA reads TGTGCCAGCAGCTTGACAAGTTACGAGCAGTACTTC.

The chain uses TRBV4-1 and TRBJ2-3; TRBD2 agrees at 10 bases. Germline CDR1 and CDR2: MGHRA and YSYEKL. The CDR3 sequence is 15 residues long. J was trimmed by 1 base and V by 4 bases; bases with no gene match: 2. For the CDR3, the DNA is TGCGCCAGCAGCCCTACTAGCGGGGGCACAGATACGCAGTATTTT. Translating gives CASSPTSGGTDTQYF.

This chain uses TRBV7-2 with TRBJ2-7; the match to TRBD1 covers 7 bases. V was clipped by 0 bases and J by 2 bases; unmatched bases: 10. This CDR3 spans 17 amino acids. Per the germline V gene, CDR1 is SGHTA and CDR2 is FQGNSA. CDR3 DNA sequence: TGTGCCAGCAGCTTAGCTACCGGACAGGCCGCTACCTACGAGCAGTACTTC. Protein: CASSLATGQAATYEQYF.

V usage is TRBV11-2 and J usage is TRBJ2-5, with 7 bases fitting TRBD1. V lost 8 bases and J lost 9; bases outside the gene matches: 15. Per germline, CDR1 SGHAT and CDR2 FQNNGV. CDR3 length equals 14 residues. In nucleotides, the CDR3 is TGTGCCAGCCGAGGGACAGCCAAAGAAGGGTCCCAGTACTTC. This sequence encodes CASRGTAKEGSQYF.

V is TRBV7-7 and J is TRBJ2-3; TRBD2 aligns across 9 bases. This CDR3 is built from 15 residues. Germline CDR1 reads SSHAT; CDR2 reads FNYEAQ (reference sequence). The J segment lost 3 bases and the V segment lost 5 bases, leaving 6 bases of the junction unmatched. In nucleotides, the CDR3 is TGTGCCAGCAGCCCGGGACTAGCTAGTACAGATACGCAGTATTTT. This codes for CASSPGLASTDTQYF.

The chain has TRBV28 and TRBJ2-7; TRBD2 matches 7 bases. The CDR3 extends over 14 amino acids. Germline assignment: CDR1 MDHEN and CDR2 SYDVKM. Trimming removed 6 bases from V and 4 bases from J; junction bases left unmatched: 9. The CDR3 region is CASRPAGIMYEQYF. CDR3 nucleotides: TGTGCCAGCAGACCAGCGGGAATTATGTACGAGCAGTACTTC.

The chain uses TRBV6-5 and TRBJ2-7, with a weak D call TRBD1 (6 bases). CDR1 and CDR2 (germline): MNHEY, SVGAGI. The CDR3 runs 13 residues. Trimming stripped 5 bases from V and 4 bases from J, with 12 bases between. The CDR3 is CASSPEQGYEQYF. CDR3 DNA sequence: TGTGCCAGCAGTCCTGAACAGGGATACGAGCAGTACTTC.

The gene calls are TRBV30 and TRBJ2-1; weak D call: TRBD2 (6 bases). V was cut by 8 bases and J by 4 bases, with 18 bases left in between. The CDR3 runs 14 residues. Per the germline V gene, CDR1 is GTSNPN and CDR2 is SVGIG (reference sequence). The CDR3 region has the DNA TGTGCCGGCAGCTGGGACTGGATTTACAATGAGCAGTTCTTC. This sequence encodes CAGSWDWIYNEQFF.

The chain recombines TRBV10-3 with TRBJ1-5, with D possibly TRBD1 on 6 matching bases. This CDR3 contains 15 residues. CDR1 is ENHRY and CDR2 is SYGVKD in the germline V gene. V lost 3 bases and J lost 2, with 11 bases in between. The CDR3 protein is CAISDLSGGNQPQHF. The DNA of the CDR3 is TGTGCCATCAGTGATCTATCAGGGGGCAATCAGCCCCAGCATTTT.

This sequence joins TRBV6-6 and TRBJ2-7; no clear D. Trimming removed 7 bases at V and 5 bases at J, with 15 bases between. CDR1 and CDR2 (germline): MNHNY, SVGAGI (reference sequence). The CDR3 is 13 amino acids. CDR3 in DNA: TGTGCCAGCACCGAAAATGGCGGAGACGAGCAGTACTTC. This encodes CASTENGGDEQYF.

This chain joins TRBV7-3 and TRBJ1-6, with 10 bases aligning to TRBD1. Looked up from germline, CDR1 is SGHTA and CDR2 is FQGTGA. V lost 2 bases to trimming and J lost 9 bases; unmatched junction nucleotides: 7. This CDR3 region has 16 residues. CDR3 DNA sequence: TGTGCCAGCAGCTTAGAGGGACAGGGGATGGGTTCACCCCTCCACTTT. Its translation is CASSLEGQGMGSPLHF.

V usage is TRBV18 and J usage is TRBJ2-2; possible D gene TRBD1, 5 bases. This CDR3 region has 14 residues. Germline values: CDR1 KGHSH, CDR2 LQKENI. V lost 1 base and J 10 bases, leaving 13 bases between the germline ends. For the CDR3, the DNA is TGTGCCAGCTCACCACGCTCAGGGTCCGAGGAGCTGTTTTTT. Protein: CASSPRSGSEELFF. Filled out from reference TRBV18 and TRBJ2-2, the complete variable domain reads NAGVMQNPRHLVRRRGQEARLRCSPMKGHSHVYWYRQLPEEGLKFMVYLQKENIIDESGMPKERFSAEFPKEGPSILRIQQVVRGDSAAYFCASSPRSGSEELFFGEGSRLTVL.

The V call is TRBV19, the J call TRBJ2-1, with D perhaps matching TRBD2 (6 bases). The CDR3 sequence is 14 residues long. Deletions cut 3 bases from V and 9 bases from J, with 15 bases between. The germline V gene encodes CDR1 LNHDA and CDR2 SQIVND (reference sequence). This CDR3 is CASSIGGPVSEQFF. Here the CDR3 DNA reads TGTGCCAGTAGTATCGGAGGGCCGGTATCTGAGCAGTTCTTC. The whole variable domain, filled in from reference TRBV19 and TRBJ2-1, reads DGGITQSPKYLFRKEGQNVTLSCEQNLNHDAMYWYRQDPGQGLRLIYYSQIVNDFQKGDIAEGYSVSREKKESFPLTVTSAQKNPTAFYLCASSIGGPVSEQFFGPGTRLTVL.

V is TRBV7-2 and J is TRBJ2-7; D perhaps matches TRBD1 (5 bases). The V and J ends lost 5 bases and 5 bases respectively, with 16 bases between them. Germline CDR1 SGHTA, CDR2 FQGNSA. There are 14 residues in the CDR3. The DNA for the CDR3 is TGTGCCAGCAGCGCGCTCGCAGGGATCCACGAGCAGTACTTC. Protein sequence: CASSALAGIHEQYF.

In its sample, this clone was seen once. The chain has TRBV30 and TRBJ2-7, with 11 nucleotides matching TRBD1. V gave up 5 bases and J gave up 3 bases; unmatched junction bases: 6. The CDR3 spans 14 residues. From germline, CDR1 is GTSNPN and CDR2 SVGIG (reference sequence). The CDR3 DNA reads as TGTGCCTGGGACCCCGGGACAGGGGGCTACGAGCAGTACTTC. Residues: CAWDPGTGGYEQYF. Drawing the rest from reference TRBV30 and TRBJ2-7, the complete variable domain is SQTIHQWPATLVQPVGSPLSLECTVEGTSNPNLYWYRQAAGRGLQLLFYSVGIGQISSEVPQNLSASRPQDRQFILSSKKLLLSDSGFYLCAWDPGTGGYEQYFGPGTRLTVT.

CDR3 DNA: TGCAGTGCTAGTGACAGGGCATTTGAAAAACTGTTTTTT. Its translation is CSASDRAFEKLFF. The chain uses TRBV20-1 and TRBJ1-4; 7 nucleotides align to TRBD1. The CDR3 contains 13 residues. The ends lost 3 bases at V and 7 bases at J; junction bases unmatched: 5. Germline CDR1 DFQATT, CDR2 SNEGSKA (reference sequence).

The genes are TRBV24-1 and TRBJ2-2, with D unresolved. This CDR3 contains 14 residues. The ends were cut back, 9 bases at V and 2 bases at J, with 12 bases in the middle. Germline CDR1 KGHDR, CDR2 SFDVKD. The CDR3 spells CATGRAGNTGELFF. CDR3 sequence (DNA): TGTGCCACCGGGCGCGCAGGAAACACCGGGGAGCTGTTTTTT.

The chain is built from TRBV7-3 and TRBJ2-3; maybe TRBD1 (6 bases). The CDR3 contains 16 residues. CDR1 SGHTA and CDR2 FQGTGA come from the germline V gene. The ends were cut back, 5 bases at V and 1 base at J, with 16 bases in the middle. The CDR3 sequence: CASSPRRGGGTDTQYF. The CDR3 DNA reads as TGTGCCAGCAGCCCGCGAAGAGGGGGAGGCACAGATACGCAGTATTTT.

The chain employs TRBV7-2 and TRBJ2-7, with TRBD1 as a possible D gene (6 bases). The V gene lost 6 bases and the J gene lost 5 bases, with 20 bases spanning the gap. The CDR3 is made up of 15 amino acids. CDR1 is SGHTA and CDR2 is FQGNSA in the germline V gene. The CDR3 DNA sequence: TGTGCCAGCAGGGGGGCGGACTCCCTCCCTAACGAGCAGTACTTC. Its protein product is CASRGADSLPNEQYF.